This TCR beta chain was recovered during a study of blood T cell repertoires in COVID-19. Study-wide background: Acute-phase and convalescent COVID-19 samples originated in the United States, Italy and Spain. Sample material is recorded as cDNA or gDNA derived from T cells, B-cell-depleted T cells, or PBMCs.

J lost 4 bases, V lost 2 bases, and 7 bases had no gene match. The CDR3 has 15 amino acids. Germline CDR1 reads MNHEY; CDR2 reads SVGEGT. Authors' analysis steps: Using reference gene primer amplification, nucleated cell counts were estimated. Repertoires were generated with immunoSEQ multiplex PCR, while TCRdb's copy carries only in-frame clones and drops some. V, J and clone size are taken as reported in that table, and D and trimming were inferred from the DNA itself. The data contain about 120,000 clones, approximately 80% of them singletons. The TCR originated in a human donor in a cohort sampled during active COVID-19. The sequenced material came from peripheral blood. This rearrangement joins TRBV6-2 or TRBV6-3 to TRBJ2-7; 8 nucleotides line up with TRBD1. The CDR3 DNA reads as TGTGCCAGCAGTTACCCCGGCGACAGGGGTTACGAGCAGTACTTC. Its protein product is CASSYPGDRGYEQYF.